A single sample gave rise to the 26 T cell receptor beta chains below, sequenced in a study of blood T cells in healthy people across ages. The use of a sample-barcoded 5' primer and a J-beta primer mix characterized a second PCR of 7 to 11 cycles. TCRdb ran MiXCR on the 5' RACE reads and lists one entry per CDR3 protein. The data contain about 1,000,000 distinct CDR3 sequences, around 45% of them singletons. Sequencing was performed on blood. The receptor source for this set is an older woman in good health.

The gene calls are TRBV7-8 and TRBJ2-3; D may be TRBD2 (5 bases). V lost 4 bases and J 5 bases, leaving 10 bases between the germline ends. The V gene's germline CDR1 is SGHVS and CDR2 FQNEAQ. This CDR3 is built from 13 residues. CDR3 in amino acids: CASSSRTLDTQYF. The CDR3 nucleotides read TGTGCCAGCAGCTCGAGGACTTTAGATACGCAGTATTTT.

The chain uses TRBV4-1 and TRBJ2-1, with D uncertain. Trimming shortened V by 2 bases and J by 8 bases, and 4 bases separated the two germline ends. The CDR3 is 11 residues long. Germline assignment: CDR1 MGHRA and CDR2 YSYEKL. The CDR3 here is CASSQFDEQFF. The DNA of the CDR3 is TGCGCCAGCAGCCAATTTGATGAGCAGTTCTTC.

This clonotype was counted many times. J is TRBJ2-5 and V is TRBV4-2, with 14 bases that match TRBD2. The trim removed 4 bases at V and 5 bases at J, leaving 6 bases unmatched. Germline CDR1 reads LGHNA; CDR2 reads YNFKEQ. This CDR3 has 16 amino acids. The DNA of the CDR3 is TGTGCCAGCAGCCTCGGACTAGCGGGAGGTTTTGAGACCCAGTACTTC. It translates to CASSLGLAGGFETQYF.

This chain uses TRBV5-1 with TRBJ1-1; the D is unclear. The CDR3 is 14 amino acids. Germline V gives CDR1 SGHRS, CDR2 YFSETQ. Trimming pared 2 bases from V and 4 bases from J, leaving 12 bases between. Here the CDR3 reads CASSLDPRLTEAFF. CDR3 coding DNA: TGCGCCAGCAGCTTAGATCCACGCCTCACTGAAGCTTTCTTT.

V is TRBV3-1 and J is TRBJ2-6; possible D gene TRBD1, 6 bases. V was clipped by 1 base and J by 0 bases, with 16 bases between them. CDR3 length equals 19 residues. CDR1 and CDR2 (germline): LGHDT, YNNKEL (reference sequence). DNA for the CDR3: TGTGCCAGCAGCCAAGTTTTCGTCAGGGGAGACTCTGGGGCCAACGTCCTGACTTTC. As protein: CASSQVFVRGDSGANVLTF.

This clonotype was detected only a few times. The chain is built from TRBV27 and TRBJ2-7; no firm D call. The CDR3 has 15 amino acids. Germline values: CDR1 MNHEY, CDR2 SMNVEV (reference sequence). The V end lost 6 bases, the J end lost 2 bases, and 17 bases lay between the germline ends. In DNA, the CDR3 is TGTGCCAGCAGAAACGAGTTAGGAAAAGCCTACGAGCAGTACTTC. This translates into CASRNELGKAYEQYF.

The chain carries TRBV6-2 or TRBV6-3 and TRBJ2-3; 8 bases agree with TRBD1. Germline V lookup: CDR1 MNHEY, CDR2 SVGEGT. This CDR3 comprises 15 residues. J was trimmed by 0 bases and V by 8 bases; bases with no gene match: 7. CDR3 coding DNA: TGTGCCAGCCGGCCGACAGGGGCTAGCACAGATACGCAGTATTTT. Residues: CASRPTGASTDTQYF.

The rearrangement uses TRBV9 and TRBJ2-1; 8 bases are shared with TRBD2. V shed 4 bases and J 2 bases; nucleotides not matched to a gene: 5. The CDR3 is 15 residues long. Germline V gene sequence: CDR1 SGDLS, CDR2 YYNGEE. The CDR3 sequence is CASSPTSAPYNEQFF. The CDR3 nucleotides are TGTGCCAGCAGCCCGACTAGCGCCCCCTACAATGAGCAGTTCTTC.

The CDR3 loop is CASSLVGSLGQGAPRGYTF. Written as DNA, the CDR3 is TGTGCCAGCAGCTTAGTGGGTTCTTTGGGACAGGGGGCGCCGAGGGGCTACACCTTC. The V call is TRBV7-2, the J call TRBJ1-2; 12 nucleotides line up with TRBD1. J gave up 8 bases and V 1 base, and 17 bases lay outside the gene matches. CDR3 length: 19 residues. Germline V gene sequence: CDR1 SGHTA, CDR2 FQGNSA.

This rearrangement joins TRBV20-1 to TRBJ2-3; D unclear. V gave up 6 bases and J gave up 4 bases, with 14 bases separating them. CDR3 size: 13 residues. Germline values: CDR1 DFQATT, CDR2 SNEGSKA (reference sequence). This chain's CDR3 is CSAAKGWADTQYF. CDR3 sequence (DNA): TGCAGTGCCGCCAAGGGATGGGCAGATACGCAGTATTTT.

The chain couples TRBV25-1 to TRBJ2-6; TRBD1 aligns across 7 bases. The CDR3 loop spans 18 amino acids. Unmatched junction bases numbered 10, after V lost 5 bases and J lost 0 bases. Germline values: CDR1 MGHDK, CDR2 SYGVNS. CDR3: CASSTRTGKNSGANVLTF. The CDR3 DNA reads TGTGCCAGCAGTACCAGGACAGGCAAAAACTCTGGGGCCAACGTCCTGACTTTC. The full variable domain, completed using reference TRBV25-1 and TRBJ2-6, is EADIYQTPRYLVIGTGKKITLECSQTMGHDKMYWYQQDPGMELHLIHYSYGVNSTEKGDLSSESTVSRIRTEHFPLTLESARPSHTSQYLCASSTRTGKNSGANVLTFGAGSRLTVL.

The chain uses TRBV20-1 and TRBJ2-7; 10 bases are shared with TRBD2. In germline, CDR1 is DFQATT, CDR2 SNEGSKA (reference sequence). J gave up 0 bases and V 3 bases, and 11 bases lay outside the gene matches. CDR3 length: 17 amino acids. The CDR3 nucleotides are TGCAGTGCTAGTAGGATTAGCGGGAGGATTTCCTCCTACGAGCAGTACTTC. Residues: CSASRISGRISSYEQYF.

This clonotype was observed a single time. The gene calls are TRBV6-5 and TRBJ1-1; D not certain. The CDR3 loop spans 13 amino acids. Germline V gene sequence: CDR1 MNHEY, CDR2 SVGAGI. Trimming left V 11 bases short and J 0 bases short, with 13 bases between. CDR3 loop: CAASSNMNTEAFF. Written as DNA, the CDR3 is TGTGCCGCCAGCAGTAATATGAACACTGAAGCTTTCTTT.

V gene TRBV6-1 combines with J gene TRBJ2-3, with 7 bases identical to TRBD2. CDR3 length equals 18 residues. CDR1 is MNHNS and CDR2 is SASEGT in the germline V gene. After removal of 4 bases from V and 3 bases from J, the junction contained 16 bases not matched to a gene. The CDR3 protein is CASSVLRGGGSSTDTQYF. CDR3 in DNA: TGTGCCAGCAGTGTTTTGCGGGGTGGCGGGAGTTCTACAGATACGCAGTATTTT.

The chain is built from TRBV6-6 and TRBJ2-7; 9 bases match TRBD2. This CDR3 region has 15 residues. The ends lost 4 bases at V and 4 bases at J; junction bases unmatched: 8. Looked up from germline, CDR1 is MNHNY and CDR2 is SVGAGI (reference sequence). The CDR3 nucleotides are TGTGCCAGCAGTTCCGTAGCGGGAGTAATGTACGAGCAGTACTTC. Translated, it gives CASSSVAGVMYEQYF.

The gene calls are TRBV9 and TRBJ2-7; D is unresolved. Germline V gives CDR1 SGDLS, CDR2 YYNGEE. The V and J ends lost 0 bases and 7 bases respectively, with 14 bases between them. The CDR3 consists of 14 residues. This CDR3 reads CASSVDSRFYEQYF. The CDR3 DNA reads as TGTGCCAGCAGCGTAGACTCGAGATTCTATGAGCAGTACTTC. Full variable domain (rest looked up from reference TRBV9 and TRBJ2-7): DSGVTQTPKHLITATGQRVTLRCSPRSGDLSVYWYQQSLDQGLQFLIQYYNGEERAKGNILERFSAQQFPDLHSELNLSSLELGDSALYFCASSVDSRFYEQYFGPGTRLTVT.

V usage is TRBV11-2 and J usage is TRBJ2-4; the match to TRBD2 covers 8 bases. The length of the CDR3 is 16 residues. The V gene end was trimmed by 4 bases and the J gene end by 0 bases; junction bases not matched to a gene: 5. CDR1 is SGHAT and CDR2 is FQNNGV in the germline V gene. CDR3 nucleotide sequence: TGTGCCAGCAGCTCACTAGCGGTCGTAGCCAAAAACATTCAGTACTTC. Protein: CASSSLAVVAKNIQYF.

V is TRBV4-2 and J is TRBJ2-6; 8 nucleotides agree with TRBD1. The length of the CDR3 is 17 residues. V shed 0 bases, J shed 1 base, and the junction held 2 bases outside the gene matches. Germline-derived CDR1 and CDR2 are LGHNA and YNFKEQ. In DNA, the CDR3 is TGTGCCAGCAGCCAAGAGAGGACAGGGTCTGGGGCCAACGTCCTGACTTTC. Its protein product is CASSQERTGSGANVLTF.

The chain is built from TRBV29-1 and TRBJ1-2; TRBD1 is a possible D gene (5 bases). The CDR3 contains 16 residues. V lost 1 base to trimming and J lost 0 bases, with 15 bases between them. Germline-derived CDR1 and CDR2 are SQVTM and ANQGSEA. CDR3 coding DNA: TGCAGCGTTGAAGTGTTCAGGGACGGCCCTAACTATGGCTACACCTTC. Its translation is CSVEVFRDGPNYGYTF. Full variable domain (outside the CDR3, taken from reference TRBV29-1 and TRBJ1-2): SAVISQKPSRDICQRGTSLTIQCQVDSQVTMMFWYRQQPGQSLTLIATANQGSEATYESGFVIDKFPISRPNLTFSTLTVSNMSPEDSSIYLCSVEVFRDGPNYGYTFGSGTRLTVV.

The rearrangement links TRBV7-9 to TRBJ1-5, with D possibly matching TRBD1 (5 bases). The V and J ends lost 2 bases and 2 bases respectively, with 13 bases between them. Per the germline V gene, CDR1 is SEHNR and CDR2 is FQNEAQ (reference sequence). The CDR3 is made up of 16 amino acids. The CDR3 DNA is TGTGCCAGCAGCTTATGGGGGGGGACCCGCAATCAGCCCCAGCATTTT. Amino acid sequence: CASSLWGGTRNQPQHF.

The CDR3 is CASSLQGGGEKLFF. CDR3 nucleotides: TGTGCCAGCAGTCTGCAGGGGGGCGGTGAAAAACTGTTTTTT. The chain combines TRBV28 with TRBJ1-4, with 7 bases matching TRBD1. Germline lookup yields CDR1 MDHEN and CDR2 SYDVKM. CDR3 size: 14 residues. J gave up 7 bases and V 5 bases, and 7 bases lay outside the gene matches.

This clonotype was observed a few times. The rearrangement uses TRBV20-1 and TRBJ1-1; tentatively, D is TRBD1 (5 bases). The CDR3 consists of 12 residues. Trimming shortened V by 6 bases and J by 4 bases, and 12 bases separated the two germline ends. CDR1 is DFQATT and CDR2 is SNEGSKA in the germline V gene (reference sequence). The CDR3 protein is CSAHDRLTEAFF. Written as DNA, the CDR3 is TGCAGTGCCCACGACAGACTCACTGAAGCTTTCTTT.

This clonotype turned up a few times. This clone may be a read error of a much larger clone one base away. The chain carries TRBV4-1 and TRBJ1-6, with TRBD1 matching over 9 bases. CDR3 length equals 13 residues. CDR1 is MGHRA and CDR2 is YSYEKL in the germline V gene. The V gene end was trimmed by 4 bases and the J gene end by 12 bases; junction bases not matched to a gene: 4. CDR3 DNA: TGCGCCAGCAGCCGAGGACAGGGGCTACCCCTCCACTTT. It codes for CASSRGQGLPLHF.

The table lists this clonotype with a few counts. The V and J genes are TRBV6-2 or TRBV6-3 and TRBJ2-3; 11 bases map to TRBD2. J lost 6 bases, V lost 8 bases, and 13 bases had no gene match. In germline, CDR1 is MNHEY, CDR2 SVGEGT. CDR3 length: 16 residues. This chain's CDR3 is CASGRGLAEPLDTQYF. The DNA of the CDR3 is TGTGCCAGCGGCCGGGGACTAGCGGAACCCTTGGATACGCAGTATTTT.

This clonotype was detected a few times. The gene calls are TRBV5-1 and TRBJ2-3, with TRBD2 matching 11 bases. J gave up 2 bases and V 0 bases, and 2 bases lay outside the gene matches. Germline CDR1 reads SGHRS; CDR2 reads YFSETQ. CDR3 size: 16 residues. The CDR3 DNA reads as TGCGCCAGCAGCTTGGTACTAGCGGGAGTCACAGATACGCAGTATTTT. Its translation is CASSLVLAGVTDTQYF.

V usage is TRBV6-6 and J usage is TRBJ1-1; 9 positions match TRBD1. The junction had 9 bases not matched to a gene; V was cut back by 0 bases and J by 4 bases. This CDR3 has 17 residues. Germline CDR1 MNHNY, CDR2 SVGAGI (reference sequence). CDR3 in amino acids: CASSYSQDRGSGTEAFF. In DNA form, the CDR3 reads TGTGCCAGCAGTTACTCGCAGGACAGGGGTTCAGGCACTGAAGCTTTCTTT.